This T cell receptor (beta chain) was found in a study of human T cells and chemical hapten exposure. Study-level points and caveats: With DPC sensitization, TCRs exceeding 1 in 1000 frequency showed no change. In comparison with controls, expanded TCRs gave rise to a significantly larger number of large CDR3 similarity clusters. Patch test scores rose with PT1 expanded TCR counts, a positive correlation.

In its sample, this clonotype was seen a few times. Its specificity is unknown. The V and J ends lost 2 bases and 0 bases, in that order; junction bases with no gene match: 7. The CDR3 extends over 18 amino acids. Germline-derived CDR1 and CDR2 are ENHRY and SYGVKD. Individual cDNA molecules received unique molecular identifiers in the library. TCRdb re-analysed the RACE reads in MiXCR, keeping a single row per CDR3 protein. The sample includes approximately 370,000 distinct CDR3 sequences, approximately 5% of them seen just once. The time point here: pre-sensitization, week 0. Documented treatment: therapeutic diphenylcyclopropenone sensitization with weekly scalp DPC.

This receptor was taken from a woman younger than 30 with alopecia areata. Some clones in this sample may be carry-over from other donors' samples. The specimen comprised whole blood, sampled in connection with sensitization to the hapten diphenylcyclopropenone (DPC). The chain carries TRBV10-3 and TRBJ2-3; TRBD2 aligns across 11 bases. CDR3 in DNA: TGTGCCATCAGTGAGATGCTAGCGGGGGGACCAAGCACAGATACGCAGTATTTT. This gives the protein CAISEMLAGGPSTDTQYF.